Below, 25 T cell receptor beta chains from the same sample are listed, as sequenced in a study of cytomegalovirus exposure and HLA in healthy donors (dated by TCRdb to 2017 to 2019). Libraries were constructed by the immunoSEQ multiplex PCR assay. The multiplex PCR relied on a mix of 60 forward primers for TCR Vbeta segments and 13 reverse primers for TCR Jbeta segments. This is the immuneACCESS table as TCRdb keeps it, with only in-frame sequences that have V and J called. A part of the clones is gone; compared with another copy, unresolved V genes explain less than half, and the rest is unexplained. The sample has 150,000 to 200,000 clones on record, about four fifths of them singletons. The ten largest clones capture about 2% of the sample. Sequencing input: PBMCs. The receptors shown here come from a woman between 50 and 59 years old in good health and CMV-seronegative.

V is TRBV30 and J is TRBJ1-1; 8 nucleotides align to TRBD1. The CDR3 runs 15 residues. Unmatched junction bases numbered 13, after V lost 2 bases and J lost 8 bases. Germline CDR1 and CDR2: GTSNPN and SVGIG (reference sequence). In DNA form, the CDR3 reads TGTGCCTGGAGTTCCCGGGACAGGCTCTTTACCGAAGCTTTCTTT. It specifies CAWSSRDRLFTEAFF.

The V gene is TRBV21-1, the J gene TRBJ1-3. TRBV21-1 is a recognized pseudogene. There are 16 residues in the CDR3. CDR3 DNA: TGTGCCAGCAGCTTTTCGGACTCCCTCTTGGGAAACACCATATATTTT. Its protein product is CASSFSDSLLGNTIYF.

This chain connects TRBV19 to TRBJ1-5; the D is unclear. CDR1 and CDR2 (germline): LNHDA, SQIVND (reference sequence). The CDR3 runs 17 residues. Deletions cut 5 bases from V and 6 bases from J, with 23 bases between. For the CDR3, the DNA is TGTGCCAGTAGTCCACTGGGCACCCGTGGTGCTGGTCAGCCCCAGCATTTT. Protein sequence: CASSPLGTRGAGQPQHF.

In DNA, the CDR3 is TGTGCCAGCTCACCAGCGGTGGGTCGAACTGGAAACACCATATATTTT. Amino acid sequence: CASSPAVGRTGNTIYF. This chain connects TRBV18 to TRBJ1-3; no firm D call. CDR1 and CDR2 from the germline V gene are KGHSH and LQKENI. Trimming removed 2 bases from V and 2 bases from J, with 13 bases in between. The CDR3 has 16 amino acids.

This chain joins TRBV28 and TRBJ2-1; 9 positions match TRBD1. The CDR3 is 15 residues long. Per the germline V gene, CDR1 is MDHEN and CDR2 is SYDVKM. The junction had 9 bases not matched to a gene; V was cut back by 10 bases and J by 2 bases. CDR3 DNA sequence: TGTGCCACCAATCCGGGACAGGGACCCTACAATGAGCAGTTCTTC. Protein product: CATNPGQGPYNEQFF.

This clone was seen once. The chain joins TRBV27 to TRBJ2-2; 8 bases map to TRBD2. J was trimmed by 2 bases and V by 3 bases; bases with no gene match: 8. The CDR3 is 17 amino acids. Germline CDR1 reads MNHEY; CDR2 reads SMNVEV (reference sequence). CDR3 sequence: CASSFRGLAGNTGELFF. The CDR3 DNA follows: TGTGCCAGCAGTTTTCGCGGGTTAGCGGGAAACACCGGGGAGCTGTTTTTT.

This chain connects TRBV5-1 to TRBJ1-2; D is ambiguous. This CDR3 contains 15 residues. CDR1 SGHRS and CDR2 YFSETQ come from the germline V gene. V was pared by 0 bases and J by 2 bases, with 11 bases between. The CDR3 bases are TGCGCCAGCAGCTTGGACAGAGCAACAAACTATGGCTACACCTTC. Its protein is CASSLDRATNYGYTF. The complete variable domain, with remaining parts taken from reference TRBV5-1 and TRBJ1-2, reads KAGVTQTPRYLIKTRGQQVTLSCSPISGHRSVSWYQQTPGQGLQFLFEYFSETQRNKGNFPGRFSGRQFSNSRSEMNVSTLELGDSALYLCASSLDRATNYGYTFGSGTRLTVV.

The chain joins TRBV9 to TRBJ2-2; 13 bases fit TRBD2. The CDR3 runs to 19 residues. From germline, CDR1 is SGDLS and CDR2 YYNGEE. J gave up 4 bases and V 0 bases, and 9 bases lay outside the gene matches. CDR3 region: CASSVAGLAGPRGTGELFF. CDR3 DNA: TGTGCCAGCAGCGTAGCGGGACTAGCGGGGCCGCGCGGCACCGGGGAGCTGTTTTTT.

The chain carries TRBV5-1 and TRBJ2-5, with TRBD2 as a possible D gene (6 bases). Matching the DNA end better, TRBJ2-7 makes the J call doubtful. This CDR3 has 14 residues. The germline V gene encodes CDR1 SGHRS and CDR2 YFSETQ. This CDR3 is CASRVRDGSYEQYF. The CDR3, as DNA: TGCGCCAGCAGGGTGCGGGACGGATCCTACGAGCAGTACTTC.

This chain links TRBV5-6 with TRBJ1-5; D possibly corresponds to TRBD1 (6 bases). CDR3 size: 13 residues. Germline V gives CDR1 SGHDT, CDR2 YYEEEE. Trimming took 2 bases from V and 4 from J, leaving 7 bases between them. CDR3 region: CASSLRGNQPQHF. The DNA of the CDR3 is TGTGCCAGCAGCTTAAGGGGGAATCAGCCCCAGCATTTT.

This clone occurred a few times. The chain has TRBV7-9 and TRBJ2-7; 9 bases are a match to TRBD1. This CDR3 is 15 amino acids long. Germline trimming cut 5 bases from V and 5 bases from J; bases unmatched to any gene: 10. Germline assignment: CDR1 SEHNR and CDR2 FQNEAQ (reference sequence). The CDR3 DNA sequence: TGTGCCAGCAGCGAAAACGACAGGGGGACGGACGAGCAGTACTTC. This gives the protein CASSENDRGTDEQYF.

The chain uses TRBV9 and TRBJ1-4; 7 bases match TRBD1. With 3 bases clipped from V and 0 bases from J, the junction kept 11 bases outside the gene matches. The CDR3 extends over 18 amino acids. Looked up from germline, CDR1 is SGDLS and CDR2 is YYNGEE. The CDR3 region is CASSARDSDAATNEKLFF. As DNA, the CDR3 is TGTGCCAGCAGCGCCAGGGACAGTGATGCTGCAACTAATGAAAAACTGTTTTTT. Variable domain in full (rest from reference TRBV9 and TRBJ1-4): DSGVTQTPKHLITATGQRVTLRCSPRSGDLSVYWYQQSLDQGLQFLIQYYNGEERAKGNILERFSAQQFPDLHSELNLSSLELGDSALYFCASSARDSDAATNEKLFFGSGTQLSVL.

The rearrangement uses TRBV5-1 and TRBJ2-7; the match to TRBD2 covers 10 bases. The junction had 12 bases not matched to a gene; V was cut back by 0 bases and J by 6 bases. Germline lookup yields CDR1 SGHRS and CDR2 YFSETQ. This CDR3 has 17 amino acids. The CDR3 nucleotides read TGCGCCAGCAGCTTGGTCCTAGCGGGAGTATCTTTCGGCGAGCAGTACTTC. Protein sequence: CASSLVLAGVSFGEQYF.

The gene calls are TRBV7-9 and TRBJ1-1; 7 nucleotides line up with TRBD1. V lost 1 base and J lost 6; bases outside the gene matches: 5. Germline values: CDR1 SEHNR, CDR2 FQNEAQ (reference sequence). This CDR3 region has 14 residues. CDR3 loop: CASSLVQGTAEAFF. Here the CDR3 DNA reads TGTGCCAGCAGCTTAGTTCAGGGGACAGCTGAAGCTTTCTTT.

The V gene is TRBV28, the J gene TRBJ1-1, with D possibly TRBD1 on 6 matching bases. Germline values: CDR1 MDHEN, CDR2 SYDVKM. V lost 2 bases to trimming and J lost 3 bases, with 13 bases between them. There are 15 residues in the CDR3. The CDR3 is CASSLPPPGDTEAFF. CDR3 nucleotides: TGTGCCAGCAGTTTACCCCCACCAGGGGACACTGAAGCTTTCTTT.

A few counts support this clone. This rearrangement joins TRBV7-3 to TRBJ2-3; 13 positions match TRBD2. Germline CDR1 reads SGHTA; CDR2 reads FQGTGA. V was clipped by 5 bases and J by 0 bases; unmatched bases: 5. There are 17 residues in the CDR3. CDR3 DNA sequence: TGTGCCAGCAGCCACCTGGGACTAGCGGGAAGCACAGATACGCAGTATTTT. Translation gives CASSHLGLAGSTDTQYF. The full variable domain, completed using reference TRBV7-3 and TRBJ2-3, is GAGVSQTPSNKVTEKGKYVELRCDPISGHTALYWYRQSLGQGPEFLIYFQGTGAADDSGLPNDRFFAVRPEGSVSTLKIQRTERGDSAVYLCASSHLGLAGSTDTQYFGPGTRLTVL.

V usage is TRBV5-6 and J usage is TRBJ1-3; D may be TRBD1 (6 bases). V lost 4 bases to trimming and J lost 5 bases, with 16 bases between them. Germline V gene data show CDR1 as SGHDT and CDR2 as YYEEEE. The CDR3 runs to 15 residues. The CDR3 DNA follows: TGTGCCAGCAGCCCGCTACGGACAGAAAGAAACACCATATATTTT. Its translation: CASSPLRTERNTIYF. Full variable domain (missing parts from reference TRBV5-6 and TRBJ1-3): DAGVTQSPTHLIKTRGQQVTLRCSPKSGHDTVSWYQQALGQGPQFIFQYYEEEERQRGNFPDRFSGHQFPNYSSELNVNALLLGDSALYLCASSPLRTERNTIYFGEGSWLTVV.

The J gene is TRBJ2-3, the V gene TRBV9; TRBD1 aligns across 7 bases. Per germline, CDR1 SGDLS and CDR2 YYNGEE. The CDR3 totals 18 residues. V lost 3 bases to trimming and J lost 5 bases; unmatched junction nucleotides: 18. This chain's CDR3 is CASSAFPSDRVVIDTQYF. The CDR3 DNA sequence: TGTGCCAGCAGCGCCTTTCCATCCGACAGGGTTGTGATAGATACGCAGTATTTT.

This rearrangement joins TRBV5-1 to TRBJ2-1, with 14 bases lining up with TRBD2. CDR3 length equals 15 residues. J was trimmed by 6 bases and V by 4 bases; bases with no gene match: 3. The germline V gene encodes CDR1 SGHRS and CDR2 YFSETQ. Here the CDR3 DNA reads TGCGCCAGCAGCCAGACTAGCGGGAGGGCCAATGAGCAGTTCTTC. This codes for CASSQTSGRANEQFF.

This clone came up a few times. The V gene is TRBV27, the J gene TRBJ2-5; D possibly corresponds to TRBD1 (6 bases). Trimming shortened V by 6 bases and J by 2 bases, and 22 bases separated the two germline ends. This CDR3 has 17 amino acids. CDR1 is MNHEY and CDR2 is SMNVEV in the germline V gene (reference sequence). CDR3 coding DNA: TGTGCCAGCAGCTCAATTCTAATACAGGGAAAACAAGAGACCCAGTACTTC. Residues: CASSSILIQGKQETQYF.

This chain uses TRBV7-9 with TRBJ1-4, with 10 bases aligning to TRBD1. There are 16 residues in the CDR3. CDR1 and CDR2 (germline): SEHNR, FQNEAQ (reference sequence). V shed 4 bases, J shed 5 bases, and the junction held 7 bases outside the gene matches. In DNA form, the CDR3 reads TGTGCCAGCAGCTCCATGGGACAGGGGATCAATGAAAAACTGTTTTTT. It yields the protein CASSSMGQGINEKLFF. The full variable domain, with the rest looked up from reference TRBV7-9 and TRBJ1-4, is DTGVSQNPRHKITKRGQNVTFRCDPISEHNRLYWYRQTLGQGPEFLTYFQNEAQLEKSRLLSDRFSAERPKGSFSTLEIQRTEQGDSAMYLCASSSMGQGINEKLFFGSGTQLSVL.

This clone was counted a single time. CDR3 sequence: CASSPGQGTNNEQFF. In nucleotides, the CDR3 is TGTGCCAGCAGTCCCGGACAGGGAACAAACAATGAGCAGTTCTTC. This sequence joins TRBV2 and TRBJ2-1; 8 positions agree with TRBD1. The CDR3 consists of 15 residues. Trimming took 5 bases from V and 5 from J; bases not matched to a gene: 8. The germline V gene has CDR1 SNHLY and CDR2 FYNNEI.

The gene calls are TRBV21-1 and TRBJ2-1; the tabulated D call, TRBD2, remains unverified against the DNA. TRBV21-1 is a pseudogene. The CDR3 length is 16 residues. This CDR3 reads CASSPVLAPKVNEQFF. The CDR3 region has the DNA TGTGCCAGCAGCCCTGTTCTAGCGCCGAAGGTAAATGAGCAGTTCTTC.

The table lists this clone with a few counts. The CDR3 sequence is CASSSSTRLEADTQYF. CDR3 nucleotide sequence: TGCGCCAGCAGCTCCAGTACTAGACTGGAGGCAGATACGCAGTATTTT. This chain uses TRBV5-1 with TRBJ2-3, with a possible D match to TRBD2 (5 bases). Trimming shortened V by 3 bases and J by 4 bases, and 18 bases separated the two germline ends. Germline CDR1 and CDR2: SGHRS and YFSETQ. CDR3 length: 16 amino acids.

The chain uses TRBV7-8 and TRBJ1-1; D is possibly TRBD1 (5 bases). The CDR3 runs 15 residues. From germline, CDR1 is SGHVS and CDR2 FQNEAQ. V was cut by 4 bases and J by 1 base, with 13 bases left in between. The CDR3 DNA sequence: TGTGCCAGCAGCTCCCAGGGAAGGGGGAACACTGAAGCTTTCTTT. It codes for CASSSQGRGNTEAFF.